This T cell receptor beta chain was recovered during a study of blood T cell repertoires in COVID-19. The protocol was immunoSEQ multiplex PCR, while the TCRdb copy is restricted to in-frame clones and leaves out a portion. The sample lists roughly 150,000 clones, 80% to 90% occurring once. The germline V and J ends were trimmed by 3 bases and 0 bases, with 12 bases remaining between them. The CDR3 loop spans 17 amino acids. Germline V gene lookup returns CDR1 MNHNS and CDR2 SASEGT. This clonotype originated in a woman aged 45-65 years with COVID-19, enrolled during active disease. Sequencing used peripheral blood. The chain couples TRBV6-1 to TRBJ1-6, with no clear D. The CDR3 DNA is TGTGCCAGCAGTGACGGACGGACTAGCTCCTATAATTCACCCCTCCACTTT. Translated: CASSDGRTSSYNSPLHF.